What follows are 26 T cell receptor beta chains derived from one specimen sequenced in a study of blood T cell repertoires in COVID-19. Generated by immunoSEQ multiplex PCR, the TCRdb table keeps only in-frame clones and is missing some. The sample includes 240,000 or so clones, roughly 80% of them seen just once. Sequencing input: peripheral blood. The receptors here all came from a woman aged 80 or older with acute or convalescent COVID-19.

V and J are TRBV19 and TRBJ2-5, with D possibly being TRBD2 (6 bases). V lost 9 bases and J lost 5, with 22 bases in between. Germline V gives CDR1 LNHDA, CDR2 SQIVND (reference sequence). The CDR3 runs 15 residues. The CDR3 nucleotides are TGTGCCAGCAGCCAGACTGGGCCGGGGGACGAGACCCAGTACTTC. It codes for CASSQTGPGDETQYF.

In this sample, this clone turned up once. V and J are TRBV7-9 and TRBJ1-6; possible D gene TRBD1, 5 bases. The CDR3 totals 15 residues. The V end was cut by 2 bases, the J end by 5 bases, with 10 bases between. CDR1 is SEHNR, CDR2 FQNEAQ, per germline (reference sequence). The CDR3 protein is CASSLSSRDNSPLHF. Written as DNA, the CDR3 is TGTGCCAGCAGCTTAAGTAGCAGGGATAATTCACCCCTCCACTTT.

This chain uses TRBV10-3 with TRBJ1-6, with 7 bases fitting TRBD1. The V gene end was trimmed by 5 bases and the J gene end by 8 bases; junction bases not matched to a gene: 6. The CDR3 has 14 residues. Germline CDR1 is ENHRY and CDR2 is SYGVKD. CDR3 coding DNA: TGTGCCATCAGTCGACAGGGTTCCGATTCACCCCTCCACTTT. Protein sequence: CAISRQGSDSPLHF.

The chain couples TRBV4-2 to TRBJ1-4; TRBD1 might be the D (6 bases). Germline lookup yields CDR1 LGHNA and CDR2 YNFKEQ. The CDR3 runs 14 residues. V was clipped by 6 bases and J by 1 base, with 9 bases between them. The CDR3 DNA sequence: TGTGCCAGCAGTCGACAGGAAACTAATGAAAAACTGTTTTTT. Translation: CASSRQETNEKLFF.

The V call is TRBV18, the J call TRBJ1-1, with 11 bases fitting TRBD1. CDR3 length: 17 residues. Germline V gene data show CDR1 as KGHSH and CDR2 as LQKENI. The trim removed 3 bases at V and 1 base at J, leaving 7 bases unmatched. The CDR3 loop is CASSPADRGRKNTEAFF. As DNA, the CDR3 is TGTGCCAGCTCACCGGCGGACAGGGGGCGGAAGAACACTGAAGCTTTCTTT.

This chain connects TRBV3-1 (or the pseudogene TRBV3-2) to TRBJ1-4; D is possibly TRBD1 (5 bases). Germline V gene lookup returns CDR1 LGHDT and CDR2 YNNKEL (reference sequence). With 6 bases removed from V and 7 bases from J, the gap between germline ends came to 12 bases. The CDR3 covers 13 residues. The CDR3 sequence: CASRGVVGEKLFF. The CDR3 DNA sequence: TGTGCCAGCAGAGGGGTCGTCGGTGAAAAACTGTTTTTT.

The CDR3 loop reads CASSPTRTSGENEQFF. In DNA form, the CDR3 reads TGTGCCAGCAGCCCTACGCGGACTAGCGGGGAAAATGAGCAGTTCTTC. V usage is TRBV7-6 and J usage is TRBJ2-1, with 12 bases that match TRBD2. This CDR3 region has 16 residues. V shed 5 bases and J 7 bases; nucleotides not matched to a gene: 9. The V gene's germline CDR1 is SGHVS and CDR2 FNYEAQ.

Here the CDR3 reads CASSQENQADYGHEQFF. DNA for the CDR3: TGCGCCAGCAGCCAAGAGAACCAGGCCGACTATGGCCATGAGCAGTTCTTC. V usage is TRBV4-1 and J usage is TRBJ2-1; perhaps TRBD2 as D (5 bases). V was trimmed by 0 bases and J by 8 bases, leaving 20 bases between them. CDR1 is MGHRA and CDR2 is YSYEKL in the germline V gene. The CDR3 is 17 amino acids.

The chain couples TRBV5-1 to TRBJ2-7, with TRBD2 matching over 7 bases. V lost 5 bases to trimming and J lost 6 bases; unmatched junction nucleotides: 14. The CDR3 is made up of 15 amino acids. Germline V CDR1 and CDR2: SGHRS, YFSETQ. The CDR3 is CASRVGGDYVREQYF. The CDR3 nucleotides read TGCGCCAGCAGGGTGGGGGGGGACTATGTACGCGAGCAGTACTTC. Full variable domain (outside the CDR3, taken from reference TRBV5-1 and TRBJ2-7): KAGVTQTPRYLIKTRGQQVTLSCSPISGHRSVSWYQQTPGQGLQFLFEYFSETQRNKGNFPGRFSGRQFSNSRSEMNVSTLELGDSALYLCASRVGGDYVREQYFGPGTRLTVT.

The rearrangement uses TRBV5-4 and TRBJ1-2; the match to TRBD1 covers 10 bases. J lost 3 bases, V lost 3 bases, and 5 bases had no gene match. The CDR3 length is 15 residues. CDR1 and CDR2 from the germline V gene are SGHNT and YYREEE (reference sequence). The CDR3 sequence: CASSSTGTGDYGYTF. The CDR3 DNA reads as TGTGCCAGCAGCTCTACCGGGACAGGGGACTATGGCTACACCTTC.

This clone showed up just a few times. The chain employs TRBV7-8 and TRBJ2-1; TRBD1 matches 9 bases. Trimming at V came to 5 bases and at J to 10 bases, leaving 15 bases not matched to a gene. The CDR3 consists of 16 residues. CDR1 is SGHVS, CDR2 FQNEAQ, per germline. CDR3 in amino acids: CASSPAGTGLVGEQFF. DNA for the CDR3: TGTGCCAGCAGCCCCGCCGGGACAGGGCTCGTCGGCGAGCAGTTCTTC. Full variable domain (rest looked up from reference TRBV7-8 and TRBJ2-1): GAGVSQSPRYKVAKRGQDVALRCDPISGHVSLFWYQQALGQGPEFLTYFQNEAQLDKSGLPSDRFFAERPEGSVSTLKIQRTQQEDSAVYLCASSPAGTGLVGEQFFGPGTRLTVL.

The V and J genes are TRBV12-5 and TRBJ1-2; D not resolved. The CDR3 length is 17 residues. The V gene lost 0 bases and the J gene lost 8 bases, with 22 bases spanning the gap. Germline CDR1 reads LGHNT; CDR2 reads FRNRAP. The CDR3 coding sequence is TGTGCTAGTGGTTTGGTGGGTTTGAGGGATATCACTATGGGCTACACCTTC. Its protein is CASGLVGLRDITMGYTF.

This clone appeared a few times. The CDR3 DNA reads as TGCGCCAGCAGGATTGGACTAGCGGCGACCGGGGAGCTGTTTTTT. Protein: CASRIGLAATGELFF. The V gene is TRBV10-2, the J gene TRBJ2-2; TRBD2 matches 10 bases. J lost 5 bases, V lost 6 bases, and 6 bases had no gene match. Germline V lookup: CDR1 WSHSY, CDR2 SAAADI. The length of the CDR3 is 15 residues.

V is TRBV5-1 and J is TRBJ2-3; 11 positions agree with TRBD2. The trim removed 0 bases at V and 0 bases at J, leaving 0 bases unmatched. The CDR3 is made up of 16 amino acids. Germline CDR1 reads SGHRS; CDR2 reads YFSETQ. CDR3 DNA sequence: TGCGCCAGCAGCTTGGTAGCGGGGGGGAGCACAGATACGCAGTATTTT. Its protein product is CASSLVAGGSTDTQYF.

The chain links TRBV6-5 to TRBJ2-5, with 7 bases aligning to TRBD1. The CDR3 loop spans 15 amino acids. Germline V CDR1 and CDR2: MNHEY, SVGAGI. Unmatched junction bases numbered 3, after V lost 0 bases and J lost 2 bases. CDR3 amino acids: CASSYSDRYQETQYF. The CDR3 DNA sequence: TGTGCCAGCAGTTACTCGGACAGGTATCAAGAGACCCAGTACTTC.

The CDR3 here is CASRGGTGGDEQYF. As DNA, the CDR3 is TGTGCCAGCAGGGGTGGGACAGGGGGCGACGAGCAGTACTTC. The chain joins TRBV11-2 to TRBJ2-7; 12 bases match TRBD1. There are 14 residues in the CDR3. Germline V gene sequence: CDR1 SGHAT, CDR2 FQNNGV. Trimming at V came to 6 bases and at J to 5 bases, leaving 5 bases not matched to a gene. The whole variable domain, filled in from reference TRBV11-2 and TRBJ2-7, reads EAGVAQSPRYKIIEKRQSVAFWCNPISGHATLYWYQQILGQGPKLLIQFQNNGVVDDSQLPKDRFSAERLKGVDSTLKIQPAKLEDSAVYLCASRGGTGGDEQYFGPGTRLTVT.

The gene calls are TRBV5-4 and TRBJ1-6, with unresolved D. The CDR3 is made up of 17 amino acids. The germline V and J ends were trimmed by 0 bases and 3 bases, with 13 bases remaining between them. Germline CDR1 is SGHNT and CDR2 is YYREEE (reference sequence). The CDR3 DNA follows: TGTGCCAGCAGCTTGGATATTGGGCAGAACTATAATTCACCCCTCCACTTT. This sequence encodes CASSLDIGQNYNSPLHF.

The CDR3 DNA reads as TGTGCCAGCAGCTTAGGAGGGAGGCATCAGCCCCAGCATTTT. It yields the protein CASSLGGRHQPQHF. The V and J genes are TRBV11-1 and TRBJ1-5; D uncertain. Germline V CDR1 and CDR2: SGHAT, FQDESV (reference sequence). The V end lost 1 base, the J end lost 5 bases, and 9 bases lay between the germline ends. The CDR3 consists of 14 residues.

The V gene is TRBV10-2, the J gene TRBJ1-2; D is unresolved. Per germline, CDR1 WSHSY and CDR2 SAAADI. The CDR3 consists of 12 residues. Trimming left V 6 bases short and J 0 bases short, with 5 bases between. CDR3 nucleotide sequence: TGCGCCAGCAGCCCAACTAACTATGGCTACACCTTC. It encodes CASSPTNYGYTF.

V gene TRBV7-3 combines with J gene TRBJ1-2; TRBD1 might be the D (5 bases). V was pared by 5 bases and J by 5 bases, with 18 bases between. This CDR3 has 15 residues. The germline V gene encodes CDR1 SGHTA and CDR2 FQGTGA. This CDR3 reads CASSAGTGRGYGYTF. CDR3 DNA sequence: TGTGCCAGCAGCGCCGGGACTGGAAGAGGGTATGGCTACACCTTC.

This clone was seen a few times. This chain uses TRBV11-2 with TRBJ1-1; tentatively, D is TRBD1 (6 bases). Germline lookup yields CDR1 SGHAT and CDR2 FQNNGV. The V end lost 2 bases, the J end lost 2 bases, and 9 bases lay between the germline ends. The CDR3 covers 14 residues. This chain's CDR3 is CASSLLGANTEAFF. The CDR3 nucleotides read TGTGCCAGCAGCTTATTGGGGGCCAACACTGAAGCTTTCTTT. Together with reference TRBV11-2 and TRBJ1-1, the CDR3 gives the full variable domain: EAGVAQSPRYKIIEKRQSVAFWCNPISGHATLYWYQQILGQGPKLLIQFQNNGVVDDSQLPKDRFSAERLKGVDSTLKIQPAKLEDSAVYLCASSLLGANTEAFFGQGTRLTVV.

V gene TRBV7-9 combines with J gene TRBJ1-1; 7 bases are shared with TRBD1. Germline-derived CDR1 and CDR2 are SEHNR and FQNEAQ (reference sequence). The CDR3 extends over 12 amino acids. V trimming: 5 bases; J trimming: 8 bases; junction bases outside the gene matches: 5. Written as DNA, the CDR3 is TGTGCCAGCAGCCTACAGACAGGGGAAGCTTTCTTT. As protein: CASSLQTGEAFF.

V is TRBV24-1 and J is TRBJ2-1; D may be TRBD1 (5 bases). Trimming left V 2 bases short and J 8 bases short, with 12 bases between. The CDR3 spans 14 residues. Germline CDR1 KGHDR, CDR2 SFDVKD. The CDR3 sequence: CATSDSGSRDEQFF. CDR3 nucleotides: TGTGCCACCAGTGATTCCGGGTCCAGGGATGAGCAGTTCTTC.

The rearrangement joins TRBV5-1 to TRBJ2-7; D uncertain. The V gene lost 7 bases and the J gene lost 0 bases, with 11 bases spanning the gap. CDR1 is SGHRS, CDR2 YFSETQ, per germline. CDR3 length: 13 amino acids. CDR3 DNA sequence: TGCGCCAGCCGTCCAGGCCCCTCCTACGAGCAGTACTTC. Translating it yields CASRPGPSYEQYF.

This clone occurred a few times. CDR3 nucleotide sequence: TGTGCCAGCAGCTTAGTAGGAGGGGGCGCGGATGAGCAGTTCTTC. This translates into CASSLVGGGADEQFF. V is TRBV11-2 and J is TRBJ2-1; tentative D call: TRBD1 (7 bases). V gave up 1 base and J gave up 8 bases, with 15 bases separating them. The CDR3 is 15 amino acids. The germline V gene encodes CDR1 SGHAT and CDR2 FQNNGV.

The gene calls are TRBV5-1 and TRBJ2-5; D unresolved. Germline CDR1 reads SGHRS; CDR2 reads YFSETQ. The CDR3 length is 12 residues. V dropped 4 bases and J dropped 2 bases, with 6 bases sitting between them. Here the CDR3 reads CASSEQQETQYF. The CDR3 nucleotides read TGCGCCAGCAGCGAGCAACAAGAGACCCAGTACTTC.